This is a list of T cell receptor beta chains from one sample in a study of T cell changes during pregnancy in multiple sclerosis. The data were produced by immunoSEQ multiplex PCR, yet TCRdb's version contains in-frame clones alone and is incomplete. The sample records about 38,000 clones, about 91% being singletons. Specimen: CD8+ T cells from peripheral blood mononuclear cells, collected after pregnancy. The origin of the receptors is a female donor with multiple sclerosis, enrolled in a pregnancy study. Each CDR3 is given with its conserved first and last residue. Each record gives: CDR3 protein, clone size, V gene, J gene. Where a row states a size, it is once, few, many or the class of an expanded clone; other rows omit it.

CDR3aa: CAISEARTSGLYEQYF
abundance: -
v_gene: TRBV10-3
j_gene: TRBJ2-7

CDR3aa: CASSLAGGGGTDTGELFF
abundance: -
v_gene: TRBV11-3
j_gene: TRBJ2-2

CDR3aa: CASSLWAGHNEQFF
abundance: -
v_gene: TRBV27
j_gene: TRBJ2-1

CDR3aa: CASSPSGMNTGELFF
abundance: once
v_gene: TRBV27
j_gene: TRBJ2-2

CDR3aa: CASSSRTGPNTEAFF
abundance: -
v_gene: TRBV6-1
j_gene: TRBJ1-1

CDR3aa: CASSPRIAGVEQYF
abundance: -
v_gene: TRBV27
j_gene: TRBJ2-7

CDR3aa: CASSLGRTYGEQFF
abundance: -
v_gene: TRBV13
j_gene: TRBJ2-1

CDR3aa: CAWSDRGWTEAFF
abundance: -
v_gene: TRBV30
j_gene: TRBJ1-1

CDR3aa: CASSPGLGGAVTDTQYF
abundance: -
v_gene: TRBV5-1
j_gene: TRBJ2-3

CDR3aa: CASSPLPTSQSSHEQFF
abundance: -
v_gene: TRBV4-1
j_gene: TRBJ2-1

CDR3aa: CASILRGDSRTFF
abundance: -
v_gene: TRBV6-1
j_gene: TRBJ1-1

CDR3aa: CASSQPGQRNYGYTF
abundance: -
v_gene: TRBV4-1
j_gene: TRBJ1-2

CDR3aa: CASSGGTSPGTDTQYF
abundance: -
v_gene: TRBV9
j_gene: TRBJ2-3

CDR3aa: CASGWKGGGSYNEQFF
abundance: -
v_gene: TRBV27
j_gene: TRBJ2-1

CDR3aa: CASSLKNPGPGGDGYTF
abundance: -
v_gene: TRBV7-6
j_gene: TRBJ1-2

CDR3aa: CASSPRGDSYTEAFF
abundance: few
v_gene: TRBV5-5
j_gene: TRBJ1-1

CDR3aa: CASSVESGAMDTQYF
abundance: once
v_gene: TRBV9
j_gene: TRBJ2-3

CDR3aa: CASGRQGDNEKLFF
abundance: -
v_gene: TRBV27
j_gene: TRBJ1-4

CDR3aa: CASSLGTGNTVQYF
abundance: -
v_gene: TRBV13
j_gene: TRBJ2-7

CDR3aa: CASSPIPSGNTIYF
abundance: -
v_gene: TRBV7-8
j_gene: TRBJ1-3

CDR3aa: CASSYSRGGEQYF
abundance: -
v_gene: TRBV6-5
j_gene: TRBJ2-7

CDR3aa: CASSLIYRGAYEQYF
abundance: -
v_gene: TRBV27
j_gene: TRBJ2-7

CDR3aa: CASSLPSVTSGTGGYYGYTF
abundance: -
v_gene: TRBV13
j_gene: TRBJ1-2

CDR3aa: CASSPLDRHKNIQYF
abundance: -
v_gene: TRBV27
j_gene: TRBJ2-4

CDR3aa: CATGTANGYTF
abundance: once
v_gene: TRBV19
j_gene: TRBJ1-2

CDR3aa: CASGSGLQNNEQFF
abundance: -
v_gene: TRBV10-2
j_gene: TRBJ2-1

CDR3aa: CASSVEGGGGADTQYF
abundance: -
v_gene: TRBV9
j_gene: TRBJ2-3

CDR3aa: CASRSAGGPLNEQFF
abundance: -
v_gene: TRBV27
j_gene: TRBJ2-1